Listed below are T cell receptor beta chains from one sample, sequenced in a study of T-cell reconstitution after alpha-beta-depleted transplantation in children. From the PCR reads, TCRdb called clonotypes with MiXCR, one entry per CDR3 protein. The table includes 540,000 or so distinct CDR3 sequences, 20% to 25% detected once. The sequences come from PBMCs, mostly from graft donor cells, collected 360 days after TCRalphabeta/CD19-depleted stem cell transplant. The origin of the receptors is a boy in the first two years of life who had a stem cell transplant for acute myeloid leukemia, so the T cells may come from the graft donor. CDR3s include the opening cysteine and the closing phenylalanine or tryptophan. D genes are given only for firm matches. Size is stated for part of the rows, as once, few or many counts, or as a class when the clone is expanded.

size	V	J	D	CDR3	DNA
few	TRBV20-1	TRBJ2-1	-	CSASKSSYNEQFF	TGCAGTGCTAGTAAGAGCTCCTACAATGAGCAGTTCTTC
-	TRBV7-8	TRBJ2-3	-	CASSPKSGRGAGTQYF	TGTGCCAGCAGCCCTAAAAGTGGACGGGGGGCGGGTACGCAGTATTTT
-	TRBV4-2	TRBJ2-3	TRBD2	CASSLDVGRGFTDTQYF	TGTGCCAGCAGCCTAGATGTCGGGCGGGGGTTCACAGATACGCAGTATTTT
-	TRBV12-3/TRBV12-4	TRBJ2-5	-	CASSPGVEETQYF	TGTGCCAGCAGCCCAGGGGTAGAAGAGACCCAGTACTTC
-	TRBV6-1	TRBJ2-6	-	CASSSYSGANVLTF	TGTGCCAGCAGCAGTTACTCTGGGGCCAACGTCCTGACTTTC
many	TRBV7-8	TRBJ2-1	-	CASSSLSTGVLYNEQFF	TGTGCCAGCAGCTCCCTCTCGACGGGGGTTCTCTACAATGAGCAGTTCTTC
many	TRBV20-1	TRBJ2-3	-	CSASNQGAGYRSQYF	TGCAGTGCTAGTAACCAGGGAGCAGGCTACCGATCGCAGTATTTT
few	TRBV10-3	TRBJ1-1	-	CAISVERGTEAFF	TGTGCCATCAGTGTAGAGAGGGGCACTGAAGCTTTCTTT
-	TRBV24-1	TRBJ2-1	-	CATGNYNEQFF	TGTGCCACCGGGAATTACAATGAGCAGTTCTTC
few	TRBV7-2	TRBJ1-2	-	CASSLQQNYGYTF	TGTGCCAGCAGCTTACAGCAAAACTATGGCTACACCTTC
few	TRBV12-3/TRBV12-4	TRBJ2-3	-	CASSVSGFTDTQYF	TGTGCCAGCAGCGTTAGCGGTTTCACAGATACGCAGTATTTT
-	TRBV20-1	TRBJ1-5	TRBD1	CSAITGGLGNQPQHF	TGCAGTGCTATTACAGGGGGATTGGGCAATCAGCCCCAGCATTTT
few	TRBV6-2/TRBV6-3	TRBJ2-1	-	CASSWAGSSYNEQFF	TGTGCCAGCAGTTGGGCCGGGAGCTCCTACAATGAGCAGTTCTTC
many	TRBV7-9	TRBJ2-2	-	CASYGTPGTGELFF	TGTGCCAGCTACGGGACTCCGGGGACCGGGGAGCTGTTTTTT
many	TRBV12-3/TRBV12-4	TRBJ1-1	-	CASSLKNTRNTEAFF	TGTGCCAGCAGTTTAAAAAACACACGGAACACTGAAGCTTTCTTT
-	TRBV5-8	TRBJ1-1	-	CASSSVLTEAFF	TGTGCCAGCAGCTCAGTCCTCACTGAAGCTTTCTTT
-	TRBV12-3/TRBV12-4	TRBJ2-3	-	CASSGDRASSTDTQYF	TGTGCCAGCAGCGGTGACAGAGCATCTAGCACAGATACGCAGTATTTT
many	TRBV12-3/TRBV12-4	TRBJ2-5	-	CASTRSPSETQYF	TGTGCCAGCACCCGAAGTCCATCAGAGACCCAGTACTTC
few	TRBV20-1	TRBJ2-3	-	CSARGSRGYTDTQYF	TGCAGTGCTAGGGGTTCCAGGGGATACACAGATACGCAGTATTTT
-	TRBV5-1	TRBJ2-3	-	CASSHPGAPDTQYF	TGCGCCAGCAGCCACCCGGGAGCGCCAGATACGCAGTATTTT
-	TRBV12-3/TRBV12-4	TRBJ2-3	TRBD1	CASSSVSGGPDTQYF	TGTGCCAGCAGTTCGGTATCAGGGGGACCAGATACGCAGTATTTT
-	TRBV7-2	TRBJ1-1	TRBD1	CASSLVPGTANTEAFF	TGTGCCAGCAGCTTAGTTCCCGGGACAGCAAACACTGAAGCTTTCTTT
-	TRBV20-1	TRBJ2-5	-	CSARTDQETQYF	TGCAGTGCTAGGACCGACCAAGAGACCCAGTACTTC
-	TRBV29-1	TRBJ2-2	-	CSVEERYTGELFF	TGCAGCGTTGAAGAGCGGTACACCGGGGAGCTGTTTTTT
many	TRBV11-2	TRBJ2-1	-	CASSHQGYIGNEQFF	TGTGCCAGCAGCCACCAGGGATACATAGGGAATGAGCAGTTCTTC
few	TRBV6-1	TRBJ2-7	-	CASSEGYSYEQYF	TGTGCCAGCAGTGAAGGTTACTCCTACGAGCAGTACTTC
many	TRBV12-3/TRBV12-4	TRBJ1-1	-	CASSLGGPPMNTEAFF	TGTGCCAGCAGTTTGGGCGGGCCTCCCATGAACACTGAAGCTTTCTTT
-	TRBV20-1	TRBJ2-3	TRBD2	CSARVRRLAGDTDTQYF	TGCAGTGCTAGAGTAAGGAGGCTAGCGGGGGACACAGATACGCAGTATTTT
many	TRBV28	TRBJ1-4	-	CASSLMDLNEKLFF	TGTGCCAGCAGTTTAATGGACCTTAATGAAAAACTGTTTTTT
-	TRBV5-8	TRBJ1-5	-	CASSHGRIGQPQHF	TGTGCCAGCAGCCACGGGAGGATTGGACAGCCCCAGCATTTT
-	TRBV5-1	TRBJ1-1	-	CASSLALVTANTEAFF	TGCGCCAGCAGCTTGGCGTTGGTTACAGCGAACACTGAAGCTTTCTTT
few	TRBV6-4	TRBJ2-1	TRBD1	CASRAEGWTGGAGEQFF	TGTGCCAGCAGGGCAGAGGGCTGGACAGGGGGCGCGGGGGAGCAGTTCTTC
many	TRBV30	TRBJ2-3	TRBD1	CAYTQGAGDTQYF	TGTGCCTACACACAGGGGGCCGGAGATACGCAGTATTTT
-	TRBV10-3	TRBJ2-7	TRBD2	CAISERLAGDEQYF	TGTGCCATCAGTGAAAGACTAGCCGGAGACGAGCAGTACTTC
few	TRBV20-1	TRBJ2-3	-	CSARGGDRFTDTQYF	TGCAGTGCTAGGGGGGGGGACAGGTTTACAGATACGCAGTATTTT
many	TRBV29-1	TRBJ1-2	-	CSVPGSDYGYTF	TGCAGCGTTCCCGGGAGTGACTATGGCTACACCTTC
-	TRBV12-3/TRBV12-4	TRBJ2-7	TRBD2	CASSYGGGNYEQYF	TGTGCCAGCAGTTACGGCGGGGGGAACTACGAGCAGTACTTC
many	TRBV20-1	TRBJ2-1	-	CSARDWGAWNEQFF	TGCAGTGCTAGAGATTGGGGGGCTTGGAATGAGCAGTTCTTC
-	TRBV30	TRBJ2-1	-	CAWSVGLPGGSEQFF	TGTGCCTGGAGTGTGGGGCTGCCTGGGGGGAGTGAGCAGTTCTTC
few	TRBV7-2	TRBJ1-6	-	CASSFPPGSRTPLHF	TGTGCCAGCAGCTTCCCGCCAGGCAGTCGGACGCCCCTCCACTTT
-	TRBV5-1	TRBJ2-3	TRBD2	CASSLGGAGGPTDTQYF	TGCGCCAGCAGCTTGGGAGGAGCGGGGGGGCCGACAGATACGCAGTATTTT
-	TRBV5-5	TRBJ2-1	-	CASSLGLSSSYNEQFF	TGTGCCAGCAGCTTGGGACTCTCGAGCTCCTACAATGAGCAGTTCTTC
few	TRBV15	TRBJ2-1	-	CATSTRLGEQFF	TGTGCCACCAGCACGAGGCTCGGTGAGCAGTTCTTC
-	TRBV27	TRBJ1-1	-	CAAIRPDNKAFF	TGTGCAGCCATTCGGCCGGACAATAAAGCTTTCTTT
-	TRBV20-1	TRBJ2-7	-	CSARRFRPSSYEQYF	TGCAGTGCTAGGAGGTTCAGGCCAAGCTCCTACGAGCAGTACTTC
-	TRBV12-5	TRBJ2-2	TRBD1	CASGLDRGTTGELFF	TGTGCTAGTGGTTTGGACAGGGGAACCACCGGGGAGCTGTTTTTT
many	TRBV11-2	TRBJ1-1	-	CASTQTANTEAFF	TGTGCCAGCACCCAAACAGCGAACACTGAAGCTTTCTTT
-	TRBV7-6	TRBJ1-1	-	CASSLSEANTEAFF	TGTGCCAGCAGCTTATCAGAGGCGAACACTGAAGCTTTCTTT
many	TRBV7-6	TRBJ2-5	-	CASSLFEETQYF	TGTGCCAGCAGCTTATTCGAGGAGACCCAGTACTTC
many	TRBV7-9	TRBJ2-1	TRBD1	CASSLGQGMAYNEQFF	TGTGCCAGCAGCTTAGGACAGGGGATGGCCTACAATGAGCAGTTCTTC
few	TRBV20-1	TRBJ2-5	-	CSARSVRGPQETQYF	TGCAGTGCCCGGTCGGTCCGCGGGCCCCAAGAGACCCAGTACTTC
-	TRBV20-1	TRBJ1-5	-	CSAIPIEGLNQPQHF	TGCAGTGCGATCCCTATCGAGGGATTGAATCAGCCCCAGCATTTT
once	TRBV12-3/TRBV12-4	TRBJ1-4	-	CASSPGGSYEKLFF	TGTGCCAGCAGCCCGGGTGGTAGCTATGAAAAACTGTTTTTT
-	TRBV12-3/TRBV12-4	TRBJ1-5	TRBD1	CASQSGQGSNQPQHF	TGTGCCAGCCAATCGGGACAGGGGAGCAATCAGCCCCAGCATTTT
many	TRBV20-1	TRBJ1-4	-	CSARGGGTNEKLFF	TGCAGTGCTAGAGGTGGGGGGACTAATGAAAAACTGTTTTTT
many	TRBV29-1	TRBJ2-1	-	CSVSAVINEQFF	TGCAGCGTTAGCGCGGTGATCAATGAGCAGTTCTTC
-	TRBV29-1	TRBJ1-3	-	CSAGGYGGPGNTIYF	TGCAGCGCCGGGGGGTATGGGGGGCCGGGAAACACCATATATTTT